This TCR beta chain was sequenced for a study of T cells expressing NK-cell markers. For the study at large: Cells sorted as CD3+CD56+NKG2C+, CD3+CD56+NKG2C- and CD3+CD56-NKG2C+ T cells supplied the TCR beta repertoires.

Germline CDR1 is DFQATT and CDR2 is SNEGSKA (reference sequence). The CDR3 runs to 13 residues. No DNA is given; TCRdb re-called the 5' RACE reads and lists each CDR3 protein once. The sample has roughly 430,000 distinct CDR3 sequences, and its top ten clones hold less than 7.5%. This TCR was recovered from a woman between 18 and 75 years old in good health. The chain couples TRBV20-1 to TRBJ1-4; TCRdb reports TRBD1, a call that lacks DNA to check it against. Sequenced sample: blood T cells: a sorted CD56 or NKG2C T cell subset, CD4+ or CD8+ T cells, or bulk PBMC T cells (not recorded which). The CDR3 spells CSALTGKGEKLFF.